Below, 32 T cell receptor beta chains from the same sample are listed, as sequenced in a study of shared clonotypes between healthy human individuals. TCRdb's table, derived via immunoSEQ multiplex PCR, lists solely in-frame clones and lacks some. The sample holds millions of clones, over 85% seen once. The sample comprised naive CD4+ T cells sorted from blood. Subset: CD45RA+ positively selected. These receptor sequences come from a man aged 18 to 35 in good health.

J is TRBJ2-3 and V is TRBV27; no definite D call. The CDR3 is 13 residues long. The ends were cut back, 5 bases at V and 5 bases at J, with 11 bases in the middle. Germline V gene lookup returns CDR1 MNHEY and CDR2 SMNVEV (reference sequence). The CDR3: CASSRIVGDTQYF. The CDR3 nucleotides read TGTGCCAGCAGTCGTATCGTTGGAGATACGCAGTATTTT.

The count of this clone is one. The rearrangement joins TRBV25-1 to TRBJ1-5, with no clear D. With 6 bases removed from V and 2 bases from J, the gap between germline ends came to 14 bases. There are 15 residues in the CDR3. Germline CDR1 and CDR2: MGHDK and SYGVNS. The CDR3 nucleotides read TGTGCCAGCAGGCCGGTATTCCTGGGCAATCAGCCCCAGCATTTT. Amino acid sequence: CASRPVFLGNQPQHF.

The genes are TRBV18 and TRBJ2-7; D possibly corresponds to TRBD2 (6 bases). Trimming pared 4 bases from V and 3 bases from J, leaving 16 bases between. Germline V gene lookup returns CDR1 KGHSH and CDR2 LQKENI. CDR3 length equals 15 residues. The DNA for the CDR3 is TGTGCCAGCTCACTCTCCTCTTCGGGGGTCTACGAGCAGTACTTC. This gives the protein CASSLSSSGVYEQYF.

V and J are TRBV4-3 and TRBJ1-2; no clear D gene. The CDR3 runs 12 residues. Germline V gene lookup returns CDR1 LGHNA and CDR2 YSLEER. Between the trimmed V and J ends, which lost 0 bases and 3 bases, there was a span of 2 bases. The CDR3 reads CASSQDDYGYTF. DNA for the CDR3: TGCGCCAGCAGCCAAGACGACTATGGCTACACCTTC.

The chain couples TRBV28 to TRBJ1-1; D not resolved. The CDR3 has 13 residues. V was clipped by 1 base and J by 4 bases, with 7 bases between them. Germline values: CDR1 MDHEN, CDR2 SYDVKM. As DNA, the CDR3 is TGTGCCAGCAGTTTATTCAGCCGCACTGAAGCTTTCTTT. As protein: CASSLFSRTEAFF.

The chain has TRBV7-9 and TRBJ1-3; no definite D call. Deletions cut 2 bases from V and 0 bases from J, with 11 bases between. This CDR3 is 16 amino acids long. CDR1 is SEHNR, CDR2 FQNEAQ, per germline (reference sequence). The CDR3 nucleotides read TGTGCCAGCAGCTTAAGCTCCGTCTTCTCTGGAAACACCATATATTTT. It is translated as CASSLSSVFSGNTIYF.

The J gene is TRBJ1-2, the V gene TRBV4-1; perhaps TRBD1 as D (5 bases). The CDR3 consists of 15 residues. Germline assignment: CDR1 MGHRA and CDR2 YSYEKL. Trimming took off 0 bases at V and 8 bases at J, with 16 bases between the two ends. The CDR3 protein is CASSQEQGAIGGYTF. In DNA, the CDR3 is TGCGCCAGCAGCCAAGAACAAGGGGCGATTGGAGGCTACACCTTC.

J is TRBJ2-7 and V is TRBV18; TRBD1 matches 8 bases. Looked up from germline, CDR1 is KGHSH and CDR2 is LQKENI. The CDR3 extends over 12 amino acids. The J segment lost 6 bases and the V segment lost 4 bases, leaving 2 bases of the junction unmatched. The CDR3 sequence is CASSLDRGEQYF. The CDR3 coding sequence is TGTGCCAGCTCACTAGACAGGGGCGAGCAGTACTTC.

The chain is built from TRBV10-3 and TRBJ1-5; D is perhaps TRBD1 (5 bases). The V gene's germline CDR1 is ENHRY and CDR2 SYGVKD. This CDR3 has 13 residues. V shed 6 bases and J shed 3 bases, with 9 bases lying between them. The CDR3 here is CAISDSYNQPQHF. The CDR3 bases are TGTGCCATCAGCGACAGTTACAATCAGCCCCAGCATTTT.

J is TRBJ2-3 and V is TRBV10-1, with 11 bases aligning to TRBD2. From germline, CDR1 is WNHNN and CDR2 SYGVQD (reference sequence). The CDR3 loop spans 16 amino acids. J gave up 4 bases and V 4 bases, and 7 bases lay outside the gene matches. In nucleotides, the CDR3 is TGCGCCAGCAGTGGATCTAGCGGGGGGCGCTCAGATACGCAGTATTTT. This gives the protein CASSGSSGGRSDTQYF.

V is TRBV28 and J is TRBJ1-2, with TRBD1 matching over 8 bases. Per germline, CDR1 MDHEN and CDR2 SYDVKM. V was pared by 1 base and J by 5 bases, with 6 bases of the junction left unmatched. The CDR3 loop spans 15 amino acids. CDR3 loop: CASSLSPWTGYGYTF. DNA of the CDR3: TGTGCCAGCAGTTTATCCCCTTGGACAGGGTATGGCTACACCTTC.

This chain joins TRBV27 and TRBJ1-2, with 9 bases aligning to TRBD1. This CDR3 contains 14 residues. Germline V gene sequence: CDR1 MNHEY, CDR2 SMNVEV (reference sequence). J was trimmed by 8 bases and V by 4 bases; bases with no gene match: 8. The CDR3 protein is CASSSSGQGKGYTF. The CDR3 region has the DNA TGTGCCAGCAGTTCCTCGGGACAGGGTAAAGGCTACACCTTC.

This chain uses TRBV30 with TRBJ1-1; D gene ambiguous. The length of the CDR3 is 13 residues. CDR1 is GTSNPN and CDR2 is SVGIG in the germline V gene (reference sequence). V gave up 3 bases and J gave up 5 bases, with 13 bases separating them. This CDR3 reads CAWSYWSTTEAFF. For the CDR3, the DNA is TGTGCCTGGAGCTACTGGAGTACGACTGAAGCTTTCTTT. The full variable domain, in which reference TRBV30 and TRBJ1-1 provide the parts outside the CDR3, is SQTIHQWPATLVQPVGSPLSLECTVEGTSNPNLYWYRQAAGRGLQLLFYSVGIGQISSEVPQNLSASRPQDRQFILSSKKLLLSDSGFYLCAWSYWSTTEAFFGQGTRLTVV.

J is TRBJ2-3 and V is TRBV18; D ambiguous. The CDR3 has 14 amino acids. Germline V gene sequence: CDR1 KGHSH, CDR2 LQKENI. The V end lost 3 bases, the J end lost 0 bases, and 7 bases lay between the germline ends. This chain's CDR3 is CASSPATSTDTQYF. CDR3 sequence (DNA): TGTGCCAGCTCACCCGCTACTAGCACAGATACGCAGTATTTT. The full variable domain, in which reference TRBV18 and TRBJ2-3 provide the parts outside the CDR3, is NAGVMQNPRHLVRRRGQEARLRCSPMKGHSHVYWYRQLPEEGLKFMVYLQKENIIDESGMPKERFSAEFPKEGPSILRIQQVVRGDSAAYFCASSPATSTDTQYFGPGTRLTVL.

The V call is TRBV10-3, the J call TRBJ1-1; TRBD1 matches 10 bases. Germline V gene lookup returns CDR1 ENHRY and CDR2 SYGVKD. The junction had 3 bases not matched to a gene; V was cut back by 0 bases and J by 5 bases. The CDR3 covers 15 residues. CDR3 sequence: CAISESGQGRTEAFF. DNA for the CDR3: TGTGCCATCAGTGAGTCGGGACAGGGGAGGACTGAAGCTTTCTTT.

The V gene is TRBV29-1, the J gene TRBJ1-2; D may be TRBD1 (5 bases). The germline gives CDR1 SQVTM, CDR2 ANQGSEA. The ends were cut back, 2 bases at V and 4 bases at J, with 17 bases in the middle. This CDR3 comprises 15 residues. The CDR3 DNA reads TGCAGCGTTGAATGGGCTCAGGGATCCTCCTATGGCTACACCTTC. Its translation: CSVEWAQGSSYGYTF.

A single count supports this clone. This sample includes further DNA sequences coding for the same CDR3. This chain joins TRBV5-1 and TRBJ1-3; D unresolved. Trimming left V 0 bases short and J 1 base short, with 5 bases between. The CDR3 totals 14 residues. Germline V gene data show CDR1 as SGHRS and CDR2 as YFSETQ. The CDR3 loop is CASSLAESGNTIYF. The CDR3 nucleotides read TGCGCCAGCAGCTTGGCTGAGTCTGGAAACACCATATATTTT.

The chain couples TRBV29-1 to TRBJ2-1, with 7 bases that match TRBD2. Germline CDR1 reads SQVTM; CDR2 reads ANQGSEA. The CDR3 is 18 residues long. Unmatched junction bases numbered 14, after V lost 1 base and J lost 2 bases. The CDR3 DNA sequence: TGCAGCGTTGAAGGGGGTGTTGAGGCGGGAGAAGCCTACAATGAGCAGTTCTTC. Residues: CSVEGGVEAGEAYNEQFF.

The rearrangement links TRBV7-9 to TRBJ1-5; TRBD1 is a possible D gene (6 bases). Germline CDR1 is SEHNR and CDR2 is FQNEAQ (reference sequence). There are 16 residues in the CDR3. V shed 5 bases and J shed 3 bases, with 17 bases lying between them. The CDR3 protein is CASSPDPTGYNQPQHF. CDR3 coding DNA: TGTGCCAGCAGCCCCGACCCGACAGGATACAATCAGCCCCAGCATTTT. The entire variable domain, with the rest obtained from reference TRBV7-9 and TRBJ1-5, is as follows: DTGVSQNPRHKITKRGQNVTFRCDPISEHNRLYWYRQTLGQGPEFLTYFQNEAQLEKSRLLSDRFSAERPKGSFSTLEIQRTEQGDSAMYLCASSPDPTGYNQPQHFGDGTRLSIL.

The chain links TRBV28 to TRBJ2-1; possible D gene TRBD2, 6 bases. V shed 10 bases and J shed 0 bases, with 16 bases lying between them. CDR1 MDHEN and CDR2 SYDVKM come from the germline V gene. The CDR3 totals 15 residues. The CDR3 region is CATSRAGSSYNEQFF. The CDR3 coding sequence is TGTGCCACCTCGAGGGCGGGGAGCTCCTACAATGAGCAGTTCTTC.

This chain links TRBV5-1 with TRBJ2-7; 7 bases map to TRBD2. V trimming: 0 bases; J trimming: 3 bases; junction bases outside the gene matches: 6. The CDR3 spans 15 residues. Germline V lookup: CDR1 SGHRS, CDR2 YFSETQ. The CDR3: CASSLAVGGIYEQYF. The CDR3 coding sequence is TGCGCCAGCAGCTTGGCCGTGGGAGGGATCTACGAGCAGTACTTC.

A note on this clone: This CDR3 is also generated by other DNA sequences in the sample. The V call is TRBV7-9, the J call TRBJ1-2; 10 positions agree with TRBD1. V was pared by 5 bases and J by 8 bases, with 8 bases of the junction left unmatched. CDR1 and CDR2 (germline): SEHNR, FQNEAQ (reference sequence). The CDR3 runs 14 residues. The CDR3 sequence is CASSPGGQGYGYTF. In DNA, the CDR3 is TGTGCCAGCAGCCCAGGGGGACAGGGGTACGGCTACACCTTC.

This clone was found once. The DNA for the CDR3 is TGTGCCAGCAGCCCCGGAGGGGCCTACAATGAGCAGTTCTTC. Residues: CASSPGGAYNEQFF. This chain uses TRBV5-4 with TRBJ2-1; weak D call: TRBD2 (6 bases). The germline V gene encodes CDR1 SGHNT and CDR2 YYREEE (reference sequence). V lost 4 bases to trimming and J lost 2 bases, with 10 bases between them. The CDR3 loop spans 14 amino acids.

The chain recombines TRBV6-6 with TRBJ2-6; D unresolved. The length of the CDR3 is 16 residues. CDR1 and CDR2 from the germline V gene are MNHNY and SVGAGI (reference sequence). V was trimmed by 7 bases and J by 0 bases, leaving 13 bases between them. The CDR3 region has the DNA TGTGCCAGCAACTCGTATGGCCTCTCTGGGGCCAACGTCCTGACTTTC. Translated: CASNSYGLSGANVLTF.

J is TRBJ2-7 and V is TRBV18, with 7 bases aligning to TRBD1. With V trimmed by 4 bases and J by 6 bases, 9 bases remained unmatched. Germline V gene data show CDR1 as KGHSH and CDR2 as LQKENI. The CDR3 consists of 14 residues. The CDR3 DNA is TGTGCCAGCTCACACACGACAGGGCCCCTCGAGCAGTACTTC. This gives the protein CASSHTTGPLEQYF.

The J gene is TRBJ2-1, the V gene TRBV9; possibly TRBD2 for D (5 bases). The germline V gene encodes CDR1 SGDLS and CDR2 YYNGEE. Between the trimmed V and J ends, which lost 0 bases and 0 bases, there was a span of 16 bases. The CDR3 sequence is 18 residues long. The DNA for the CDR3 is TGTGCCAGCAGCGTAGTCCCCGCTACGGGGAGCTCCTACAATGAGCAGTTCTTC. Translating it yields CASSVVPATGSSYNEQFF.

The chain links TRBV9 to TRBJ2-5; D uncertain. Trimming pared 3 bases from V and 5 bases from J, leaving 14 bases between. Germline V gives CDR1 SGDLS, CDR2 YYNGEE. The CDR3 extends over 14 amino acids. The CDR3 DNA reads TGTGCCAGCAGCGGACGACCCGGTGGGGAGACCCAGTACTTC. Translation gives CASSGRPGGETQYF.

This chain connects TRBV18 to TRBJ2-7; perhaps TRBD1 as D (5 bases). This CDR3 is built from 14 residues. The V end lost 4 bases, the J end lost 2 bases, and 12 bases lay between the germline ends. Germline-derived CDR1 and CDR2 are KGHSH and LQKENI. CDR3 nucleotides: TGTGCCAGCTCACAAGGGGCCGCCGCCTACGAGCAGTACTTC. It translates to CASSQGAAAYEQYF.

In the case of this clone: The identical CDR3 is also encoded by other nucleotide sequences in the sample. The V gene is TRBV18, the J gene TRBJ1-1; tentative D call: TRBD1 (5 bases). Germline CDR1 reads KGHSH; CDR2 reads LQKENI. Trimming removed 1 base from V and 2 bases from J, with 5 bases in between. The CDR3 has 13 amino acids. The CDR3 bases are TGTGCCAGCTCACCACGGACAAACACTGAAGCTTTCTTT. Encoded protein: CASSPRTNTEAFF.

The CDR3 loop is CASSAPGTGWSEQYF. CDR3 DNA: TGTGCCAGCAGCGCCCCCGGGACAGGGTGGAGCGAGCAGTACTTC. The gene calls are TRBV5-4 and TRBJ2-7; 9 bases match TRBD1. The germline V gene has CDR1 SGHNT and CDR2 YYREEE (reference sequence). The CDR3 is 15 residues long. With 4 bases clipped from V and 6 bases from J, the junction kept 11 bases outside the gene matches.

Worth noting for this clone: A clone one base away is much larger, so this may be a read error. The chain carries TRBV7-6 and TRBJ1-1; D unclear. Per germline, CDR1 SGHVS and CDR2 FNYEAQ. The CDR3 has 13 residues. Trimming stripped 2 bases from V and 0 bases from J, with 4 bases between. The CDR3 DNA follows: TGTGCCAGCAGCTTATTAGTGAACACTGAAGCTTTCTTT. Translating it yields CASSLLVNTEAFF.

The rearrangement links TRBV25-1 to TRBJ1-2, with 8 positions matching TRBD1. Germline CDR1 reads MGHDK; CDR2 reads SYGVNS. J was trimmed by 8 bases and V by 5 bases; bases with no gene match: 7. The CDR3 has 13 residues. The CDR3 sequence is CASSPQGAWGYTF. CDR3 bases: TGTGCCAGCAGTCCGCAGGGGGCTTGGGGCTACACCTTC.